These T cell receptor beta chains were read from a single sample in a study of T cell changes during pregnancy in multiple sclerosis. Profiled with immunoSEQ multiplex PCR; TCRdb holds only in-frame clones, not every one. The table records about 120,000 clones, 85% to 95% of them present only once. Sequencing was performed on peripheral blood, taken before pregnancy. These receptors came from a female donor with multiple sclerosis, enrolled in a pregnancy study. Both conserved end residues are part of each CDR3. D genes are given only for firm matches. Not all rows give a size; the values are once, few, many and, for expanded clones, a class.

j_gene | d_gene | abundance | len | v_gene | CDR3nt | CDR3aa
TRBJ1-2 | - | - | 14 | TRBV14 | TGTGCCAGCAGCCAAGAACGGCAGGGAGGAGGCTACACCTTC | CASSQERQGGGYTF
TRBJ2-1 | TRBD2 | - | 15 | TRBV6-5 | TGTGCCAGCAGTTATGCGGCTAGCGGGGTCCTTGAGCAGTTCTTC | CASSYAASGVLEQFF
TRBJ1-1 | - | - | 14 | TRBV15 | TGTGCCACCAGCAGAGATCGGGTGGACACTGAAGCTTTCTTT | CATSRDRVDTEAFF
TRBJ1-6 | TRBD1 | - | 15 | TRBV18 | TGTGCCAGCTCACCCGGGACAGTTTATAATTCACCCCTCCACTTT | CASSPGTVYNSPLHF
TRBJ1-4 | - | - | 11 | TRBV2 | TGTGCCAGCAGTGAAGGCGGAAAACTGTTTTTT | CASSEGGKLFF
TRBJ1-5 | - | - | 15 | TRBV2 | TGTGCCAGCACTCCGGGGGTAAGGGGCAATCAGCCCCAGCATTTT | CASTPGVRGNQPQHF
TRBJ2-7 | TRBD2 | - | 14 | TRBV9 | TGTGCCCCCCCGGTAGTAGCGGGGTCTCGGGAGCAGTACTTC | CAPPVVAGSREQYF
TRBJ1-6 | TRBD1 | - | 18 | TRBV28 | TGTGCCAGCATCCCGGGACAGGGTTCCGGCTCCTATAATTCACCCCTCCACTTT | CASIPGQGSGSYNSPLHF
TRBJ1-1 | TRBD1 | - | 16 | TRBV18 | TGTGCCAGCTCACCACCTCCGACAGGGAGGAGCACTGAAGCTTTCTTT | CASSPPPTGRSTEAFF
TRBJ2-5 | - | once | 13 | TRBV5-1 | TGCGCCAGCACCCAGGGAGGGGGAGAGACCCAGTACTTC | CASTQGGGETQYF
TRBJ2-7 | - | - | 12 | TRBV11-2 | TGTGCCAGCAGCTTATACGCAGTCGAGCAGTACTTC | CASSLYAVEQYF
TRBJ2-3 | - | once | 16 | TRBV7-9 | TGTGCCAGCAGCCTCCGGGACAAAGAAAGCACAGATACGCAGTATTTT | CASSLRDKESTDTQYF
TRBJ1-3 | - | once | 15 | TRBV19 | TGTGCCAGTACCCCCCGGCGAGAGGCTGGAAACACCATATATTTT | CASTPRREAGNTIYF
TRBJ2-5 | TRBD2 | - | 18 | TRBV4-1 | TGCGCCAGCAGCCAAGGGCCTAGCGGGAAATATTACCAAGAGACCCAGTACTTC | CASSQGPSGKYYQETQYF
TRBJ2-1 | TRBD2 | - | 15 | TRBV5-1 | TGCGCCAGCAGCCGGACTAGCGGGAGTGGAAATGAGCAGCTCTTC | CASSRTSGSGNEQLF
TRBJ2-5 | TRBD1 | - | 13 | TRBV29-1 | TGCAGCGTTGGACAGGGTGATGGGCAGACCCAGTACTTC | CSVGQGDGQTQYF
TRBJ1-1 | TRBD1 | - | 14 | TRBV5-4 | TGTGCCAGCAGCCCCAAGGGACAGAGAAATGAAGCTTTCTTT | CASSPKGQRNEAFF
TRBJ2-5 | TRBD2 | - | 15 | TRBV5-4 | TGTGCCAGCAGCCTAGCGGGGGGGAACCGGGAGACCCAGTACTTC | CASSLAGGNRETQYF
TRBJ1-4 | - | once | 13 | TRBV11-2 | TGTGCCAGCAGCCGCGGGTGGGATGAAAAACTGTTTTTT | CASSRGWDEKLFF
TRBJ2-1 | TRBD1 | once | 15 | TRBV2 | TGTGCCAGCAGTTTTGACAGGGGGCTTTACAATGAGCAGTTCTTC | CASSFDRGLYNEQFF
TRBJ2-5 | - | - | 14 | TRBV5-4 | TGTGCCAGCAGCCTCGGCCAGGGTCAAGAGACCCAGTACTTC | CASSLGQGQETQYF
TRBJ1-4 | - | - | 11 | TRBV6-1 | TGTGCCAGCAGTGGAGGTGAAAAACTGTTTTTT | CASSGGEKLFF
TRBJ1-1 | TRBD1 | few | 14 | TRBV19 | TGTGCCACCATAACATCGCTCGGGACAGGTGAAGCTTTCTTT | CATITSLGTGEAFF
TRBJ2-5 | - | - | 12 | TRBV30 | TGTGCCTGTTCCGCCGCCGGGGAGACCCAGTACTTC | CACSAAGETQYF
TRBJ2-5 | TRBD2 | once | 15 | TRBV7-2 | TGTGCCAGCAGCTTAGGAGCGGGGGGCGGGGAGACCCAGTACTTC | CASSLGAGGGETQYF
TRBJ2-1 | - | - | 15 | TRBV6-4 | TGTGCCAGCAGTCCTCAGGACTATACCGACAATGAGCAGTTCTTC | CASSPQDYTDNEQFF
TRBJ2-7 | - | - | 12 | TRBV7-8 | TGTGCCAGCAGCACCGACACCTACGAGCAGTACTTC | CASSTDTYEQYF
TRBJ1-1 | - | - | 13 | TRBV7-9 | TGTGCCTCCACTCCCAGCGGGGGCACTGAAGCTTTCTTT | CASTPSGGTEAFF
TRBJ2-1 | - | - | 17 | TRBV9 | TGTGCCAGCAGCGTAGGGGAGACAGGAGTTCGCGACAATGAGCAGTTCTTC | CASSVGETGVRDNEQFF
TRBJ1-1 | - | - | 13 | TRBV16 | TGTGCCAGCAGCCGGGCCCGCGAAACTGAAGCTTTCTTT | CASSRARETEAFF
TRBJ2-7 | TRBD1 | - | 14 | TRBV7-9 | TGTGCCAGCAGCTTAACAGGGGGTTCCTACGAGCAGTACTTC | CASSLTGGSYEQYF
TRBJ2-5 | TRBD1 | - | 14 | TRBV2 | TGTGCCAGCAGTGTACAGTACAGGGGTGAGACCCAGTACTTC | CASSVQYRGETQYF
TRBJ2-1 | TRBD1 | - | 16 | TRBV4-1 | TGCGCCAGCAGCCAGATTACACAGGGGGCGGTAAATGAGCAGTTCTTC | CASSQITQGAVNEQFF
TRBJ2-5 | TRBD2 | few | 14 | TRBV6-5 | TGTGCCAGCAGCGGGACTAGCAGCCAAGAGACCCAGTACTTC | CASSGTSSQETQYF
TRBJ2-3 | TRBD2 | - | 16 | TRBV19 | TGTGCCAGTAGTATGACTAGCGGGGGGGGGACAGATACGCAGTATTTT | CASSMTSGGGTDTQYF
TRBJ2-3 | TRBD1 | - | 15 | TRBV10-3 | TGTGCAATCAGGGCCGGGACAGGGGGTGGAGATACGCAGTATTTT | CAIRAGTGGGDTQYF
TRBJ2-1 | - | - | 16 | TRBV10-1 | TGCGCCAGCAGTGAAAAACAGGGTTGGTCCTACAATGAGCAGTTCTTC | CASSEKQGWSYNEQFF
TRBJ1-2 | - | - | 12 | TRBV30 | TGTGCCTGGAGTGTAGAGGGCTATGGCTACACCTTC | CAWSVEGYGYTF
TRBJ2-1 | TRBD2 | - | 16 | TRBV27 | TGTGCCAGCAGTTTGCCCAGCGGGAGATTGGACAATGAGCAGTTCTTC | CASSLPSGRLDNEQFF
TRBJ1-6 | TRBD1 | - | 17 | TRBV5-4 | TGTGCCAGCAGCCTTCCCCTAGCCGACAGGGGGAATTCACCCCTCCACTTT | CASSLPLADRGNSPLHF
TRBJ2-2 | TRBD2 | - | 15 | TRBV2 | TGTGCCAGCAGTGAGTCCCTAGCGGACACCGGGGAGCTGTTTTTT | CASSESLADTGELFF
TRBJ2-1 | TRBD1 | - | 15 | TRBV5-1 | TGCGCCAGCAGCTTGGATAGTAACTCAGGGGGCGCGGAATTCTTC | CASSLDSNSGGAEFF
TRBJ1-1 | - | - | 15 | TRBV5-4 | TGTGCCAGCAGCTTGGCGGGATCGGAGAACACTGAAGCTTTCTTT | CASSLAGSENTEAFF
TRBJ2-7 | - | - | 16 | TRBV7-9 | TGTGCCAGCAGCTATGTACAGGGTCCCAGCTCCTACGAGCAGTACTTC | CASSYVQGPSSYEQYF
TRBJ2-7 | - | - | 13 | TRBV9 | TGTGCCAGCAGCCCTATGAACTCCTACGAGCAGTACTTC | CASSPMNSYEQYF
TRBJ2-7 | TRBD2 | - | 15 | TRBV5-5 | TGTGCCAGCAGCGAAGGGACTAGGGGGTTCTACGAGCAGTACTTC | CASSEGTRGFYEQYF
TRBJ2-2 | - | - | 13 | TRBV9 | TGTGCCAGCGGGGGGGGCCCGGTCGGGGAGCTGTTTTTT | CASGGGPVGELFF
TRBJ1-2 | - | - | 13 | TRBV5-1 | TGCGCCAGCAGCTTTGGGCCAGGCTATGGCTACACCTTC | CASSFGPGYGYTF